This record concerns one T cell receptor beta chain sequence. This specimen comes from a study of blood T cell repertoires in COVID-19. Overall study: Acute-phase and convalescent COVID-19 samples originated in the United States, Italy and Spain.

This CDR3 is built from 13 residues. V lost 3 bases and J 4 bases, leaving 7 bases between the germline ends. Looked up from germline, CDR1 is LNHDA and CDR2 is SQIVND (reference sequence). Seattle enrolled patients during active infection and tracked them longitudinally. In the authors' methods: Scientists estimated how many nucleated cells there were by amplifying reference gene primers. The repertoire was sequenced with immunoSEQ multiplex PCR; TCRdb's copy has only in-frame clones and lacks some. V, J and clone size reflect that table, while D and trimming were determined from the DNA. The sample lists 200,000 to 300,000 clones; around 90% were seen once.

The TCR originated in a man aged 30-40 years with COVID-19, enrolled during active disease. Sequencing used peripheral blood. J is TRBJ1-5 and V is TRBV19; D remains ambiguous. This chain's CDR3 is CASSMAGNQPQHF. As DNA, the CDR3 is TGTGCCAGTAGTATGGCGGGGAATCAGCCCCAGCATTTT.